A selection of T cell receptor beta chains follows, all from one sample in a study of cytomegalovirus exposure and HLA in healthy donors. Repertoires were generated with immunoSEQ multiplex PCR, while TCRdb's copy carries only in-frame clones and drops some. The profile covers 79,000 or so clones, with over 65% appearing a single time and about 15% taken by the ten largest. Sequenced: PBMCs. These receptors were collected from a middle-aged woman in good health and CMV-seropositive. CDR3s include the opening cysteine and the closing phenylalanine or tryptophan. A D gene is named only where the DNA matches it firmly. Clone size is given for some rows only: seen once, a few or many times, or a class if the clone is expanded.

clone size	J gene	V gene	D gene	CDR3 protein	CDR3 DNA
-	TRBJ2-7	TRBV6-5	-	CASSLSPIYEQYF	TGTGCCAGCAGCTTATCCCCTATCTACGAGCAGTACTTC
once	TRBJ1-6	TRBV4-2	TRBD1	CASSQETGTGYSPLHF	TGTGCCAGCAGCCAAGAGACCGGGACAGGGTATTCACCCCTCCACTTT
-	TRBJ1-5	TRBV5-1	-	CASSATGRVGQPQHF	TGCGCCAGCAGCGCCACAGGGAGGGTAGGACAGCCCCAGCATTTT
-	TRBJ1-1	TRBV4-3	-	CASSQGGVGDTEAFF	TGCGCCAGCAGCCAAGGGGGGGTGGGGGACACTGAAGCTTTCTTT
-	TRBJ1-5	TRBV18	-	CASSLFGVEAVQPQHF	TGTGCCAGCTCACTCTTCGGGGTAGAAGCAGTTCAGCCCCAGCATTTT
-	TRBJ2-6	TRBV30	-	CACSAGFGANVLTF	TGTGCCTGTTCGGCGGGTTTTGGGGCCAACGTCCTGACTTTC
-	TRBJ1-4	TRBV28	TRBD1	CASSSGGSGEKLFF	TGTGCCAGCAGTTCAGGGGGCAGCGGAGAAAAACTGTTTTTT
-	TRBJ2-2	TRBV5-1	-	CASSPGTTNTGELFF	TGCGCCAGCAGTCCGGGGACAACGAACACCGGGGAGCTGTTTTTT
-	TRBJ1-3	TRBV11-2	-	CASSLQLSGNTIYF	TGTGCCAGCAGCTTACAACTGAGTGGAAACACCATATATTTT
-	TRBJ2-7	TRBV30	-	CAWNNPYEQYF	TGTGCCTGGAATAACCCCTACGAGCAGTACTTC
-	TRBJ2-5	TRBV21-1	-	CASSKQRLAGVGETQYF	TGTGCCAGCAGCAAACAGAGGCTAGCGGGAGTGGGGGAGACCCAGTACTTC
-	TRBJ2-1	TRBV25-1	-	CASSEPGRWNEQFF	TGTGCCAGCAGTGAGCCAGGGCGGTGGAATGAGCAGTTCTTC
-	TRBJ2-7	TRBV28	TRBD2	CASRRAGDAYEQYF	TGTGCCAGCAGGAGGGCGGGGGACGCCTACGAGCAGTACTTC
-	TRBJ1-5	TRBV29-1	-	CPKYRHNQPQHF	TGCCCTAAGTACAGGCACAATCAGCCCCAGCATTTT
-	TRBJ2-3	TRBV6-5	TRBD1	CASSPQGTDTQYF	TGTGCCAGCAGTCCACAGGGGACAGATACGCAGTATTTT
-	TRBJ1-2	TRBV5-1	TRBD1	CASSFDRDGYTF	TGCGCCAGCAGCTTCGACAGGGATGGCTACACCTTC
-	TRBJ2-3	TRBV19	TRBD2	CASSNIAGISTDTQYF	TGTGCCAGTAGTAACATAGCGGGGATTAGCACAGATACGCAGTATTTT
few	TRBJ2-3	TRBV9	TRBD1	CASSGSRQGTDTQYF	TGTGCCAGCAGCGGATCCCGACAGGGCACCGATACGCAGTATTTT
-	TRBJ1-5	TRBV7-2	-	CASSSDRSNQPQHF	TGTGCCAGCAGCTCGGACAGAAGCAATCAGCCCCAGCATTTT
once	TRBJ2-2	TRBV25-1	-	CASTRGWGTGELFF	TGTGCCAGCACTAGGGGGTGGGGCACCGGGGAGCTGTTTTTT
-	TRBJ1-2	TRBV27	TRBD1	CASRPGQGNNYGYTF	TGTGCCAGCAGACCAGGACAGGGTAACAACTATGGCTACACCTTC
few	TRBJ2-3	TRBV11-2	TRBD2	CASSLDRGREGGTRTDTQYF	TGTGCCAGCAGCTTAGATCGGGGGCGGGAGGGAGGTACGCGCACAGATACGCAGTATTTT
-	TRBJ2-2	TRBV5-1	-	CASSLGGPGELFF	TGCGCCAGCAGTCTGGGGGGTCCCGGGGAGCTGTTTTTT
-	TRBJ2-3	TRBV7-2	TRBD1	CASSLGTGWTDTQYF	TGTGCCAGCAGCTTAGGGACAGGGTGGACAGATACGCAGTATTTT
-	TRBJ2-6	TRBV7-7	-	CASSSPGSGANVLTF	TGTGCCAGCAGCTCCCCCGGCTCTGGGGCCAACGTCCTGACTTTC
-	TRBJ2-6	TRBV5-6	-	CASSEVWHGARSGANVLTF	TGTGCCAGCAGCGAGGTATGGCACGGCGCTCGCTCTGGGGCCAACGTCCTGACTTTC
-	TRBJ2-5	TRBV5-1	TRBD2	CASSLAFAGGGETQYF	TGCGCCAGCAGCTTGGCCTTCGCGGGAGGTGGAGAGACCCAGTACTTC
few	TRBJ1-5	TRBV19	-	CASRLDRSNQPQHF	TGTGCCAGTAGACTCGACAGGAGCAATCAGCCCCAGCATTTT
once	TRBJ2-5	TRBV9	-	CASSVAVPGETQYF	TGTGCCAGCAGCGTAGCGGTCCCCGGAGAGACCCAGTACTTC
-	TRBJ2-3	TRBV9	TRBD2	CASSAQGTSGTDTQYF	TGTGCCAGCAGCGCGCAAGGGACTAGCGGCACAGATACGCAGTATTTT
-	TRBJ2-7	TRBV13	TRBD1	CASSILRTGTDEQYF	TGTGCCAGCAGCATCCTCCGGACAGGGACGGACGAGCAGTACTTC
-	TRBJ2-1	TRBV6-5	-	CASSSAEENSYNEQFF	TGTGCCAGCAGTTCCGCAGAGGAGAACTCCTACAATGAGCAGTTCTTC
-	TRBJ2-1	TRBV27	-	CASSLLGGNEQFF	TGTGCCAGCAGTTTATTGGGGGGAAATGAGCAGTTCTTC
-	TRBJ2-3	TRBV6-1	-	CASSDLGPLEDTQYF	TGTGCCAGCAGTGATCTGGGCCCGCTTGAGGATACGCAGTATTTT
-	TRBJ1-2	TRBV7-9	TRBD1	CASSFPGTGDGYTF	TGTGCCAGCAGCTTTCCCGGGACAGGGGACGGCTACACCTTC
-	TRBJ1-2	TRBV2	TRBD1	CAKPGTGIDGYTF	TGTGCCAAACCCGGGACAGGGATCGATGGCTACACCTTC
-	TRBJ2-7	TRBV28	-	CASSFSRGSSYEQYF	TGTGCCAGCAGTTTTTCACGGGGTAGCTCCTACGAGCAGTACTTC
-	TRBJ1-2	TRBV5-6	-	CASSLGGTEGDYGYTF	TGTGCCAGCAGCTTGGGAGGCACCGAGGGGGACTATGGCTACACCTTC
-	TRBJ1-2	TRBV15	TRBD1	CATSRDGVQGAYGYTF	TGTGCCACCAGCAGAGATGGGGTACAGGGGGCCTATGGCTACACCTTC
-	TRBJ2-5	TRBV5-4	TRBD1	CASSPGQGETQYF	TGTGCCAGCAGCCCAGGACAGGGGGAGACCCAGTACTTC